This T cell receptor beta chain emerged from a study of Tregs in tolerant kidney transplant recipients. The V and J ends lost 3 bases and 4 bases respectively, with 12 bases between them. The CDR3 length is 14 residues. The germline V gene encodes CDR1 SGHNT and CDR2 YENEEA. A word on this clone: Its antigen remains unidentified.

Study-level points and caveats: Nucleotide sequences could not be compared across some patients' samples due to primer changes.

Recipients received nonmyeloablative bone marrow transplants from related graft donors, with transient mixed chimerism. Thawed PBMCs were FACS-sorted into unstimulated CD4+CD25+CD127- regulatory T cells, CD4+CD25- non-regulatory cells, CD4 and CD8 cells. Libraries were prepared by immunoSEQ multiplex PCR; TCRdb keeps only in-frame clonotypes and omits some of them. In the table there are 20,000 to 25,000 clones, approximately 81% of which are singletons. The clonotype originates from a human patient who received a combined kidney and bone marrow transplant. Part of the T cell pool may stem from the graft donor. The input for sequencing was CD8+ T cells from blood (PBMCs), taken 6 months after the transplant. The rearrangement uses TRBV11-3 and TRBJ1-2; D may be TRBD1 (5 bases). The CDR3 spells CASSLDQGLYGYTF. CDR3 nucleotides: TGTGCCAGCAGCTTGGACCAGGGTCTCTATGGCTACACCTTC.